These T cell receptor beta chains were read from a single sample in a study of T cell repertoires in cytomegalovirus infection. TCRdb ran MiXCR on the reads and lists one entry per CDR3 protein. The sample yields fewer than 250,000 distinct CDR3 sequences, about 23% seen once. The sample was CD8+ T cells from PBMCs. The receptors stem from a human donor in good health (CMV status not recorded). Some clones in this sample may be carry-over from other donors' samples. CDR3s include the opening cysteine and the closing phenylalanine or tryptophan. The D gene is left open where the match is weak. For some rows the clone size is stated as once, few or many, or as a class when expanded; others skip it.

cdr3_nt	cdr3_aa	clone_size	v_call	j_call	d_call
TGTGCCAGCAGCTTAGAGGCTAGCGGGGAAGATACGCAGTATTTT	CASSLEASGEDTQYF	many	TRBV7-2	TRBJ2-3	TRBD2
TGCAGTGCTAGAGGGGTCCTCTACGAGCAGTACTTC	CSARGVLYEQYF	few	TRBV20-1	TRBJ2-7	NA
TGTGCCAGCAGCCCGCGGGACCATGGTGGCACAGATACGCAGTATTTT	CASSPRDHGGTDTQYF	NA	TRBV27	TRBJ2-3	NA
TGTGCCAGCTCCCCCGGACTAGCTGGTGGGACCCAGTACTTC	CASSPGLAGGTQYF	few	TRBV27	TRBJ2-5	TRBD2
TGTGCCAGCAGTGAAGGGCCGACAGGGACTTTCGAGCAGTACTTC	CASSEGPTGTFEQYF	many	TRBV2	TRBJ2-7	NA
TGTGCCAGCAGTGAGACAGGGGGCTACGAGCAGTACTTC	CASSETGGYEQYF	NA	TRBV27	TRBJ2-7	TRBD1
TGCAGTGCCTTACAGCTTAACTATGGCTACACCTTC	CSALQLNYGYTF	few	TRBV20-1	TRBJ1-2	NA
TGTGCCAGCAGCTTAGAGGGCAGATCCTACGAGCAGTACTTC	CASSLEGRSYEQYF	many	TRBV7-2	TRBJ2-7	NA
TGTGCCAGTCAATCTGCATACTTCTACGAGCAGTACTTC	CASQSAYFYEQYF	NA	TRBV7-9	TRBJ2-7	NA
TGCAGCGTTGGCCCAAGAGGGAGCGGGGGGCCGGGAGATACGCAGTATTTT	CSVGPRGSGGPGDTQYF	NA	TRBV29-1	TRBJ2-3	TRBD2
TGCGCCAGCAGCCTATGGACTAGCGGGGGCGAGCAGTACTTC	CASSLWTSGGEQYF	NA	TRBV4-1	TRBJ2-7	TRBD2
TGTGCCAGCAGCGCCCCCGGGGACAGAACCCAGCATTTT	CASSAPGDRTQHF	NA	TRBV7-6	TRBJ1-5	TRBD1
TGTGCCAGCAGCCTCCCGGGTGGGCAGGGGGGCACTGAAGCTTTCTTT	CASSLPGGQGGTEAFF	NA	TRBV7-9	TRBJ1-1	TRBD1
TGTGCCAGCAGAGACCCCGGAGCCTACAATGAGCAGTTCTTC	CASRDPGAYNEQFF	NA	TRBV27	TRBJ2-1	NA
TGCAGCGCAATAGCGGGGGGCCTCTCCTACGAGCAGTACTTC	CSAIAGGLSYEQYF	NA	TRBV29-1	TRBJ2-7	TRBD2
TGTGCCAGCAGCTTAGGGGCGGGACACACAGATACGCAGTATTTT	CASSLGAGHTDTQYF	many	TRBV7-6	TRBJ2-3	NA
TGCGCCAGCAGCGTCCGACAGTACAATGAGCAGTTCTTC	CASSVRQYNEQFF	few	TRBV4-1	TRBJ2-1	NA
TGTGCCACCAGCAGGGACAGGGGGCTGGGCACTGAAGCTTTCTTT	CATSRDRGLGTEAFF	many	TRBV15	TRBJ1-1	TRBD1
TGTGCCAGCAGTTCTGCGGACGGGGAGGTGCCCCAGCATTTT	CASSSADGEVPQHF	NA	TRBV28	TRBJ1-5	NA
TGTGCCAGCAGCCAAACCGGGACCACCTACGAGCAGTACTTC	CASSQTGTTYEQYF	few	TRBV14	TRBJ2-7	NA
TGTGCCAGCACCCCAGGGGCGGGGCAATACAATGAGCAGTTCTTC	CASTPGAGQYNEQFF	few	TRBV7-2	TRBJ2-1	NA
TGTGCCAGCAGTTTAAAGGGCGTAGATGAAAAACTGTTTTTT	CASSLKGVDEKLFF	many	TRBV12-3/TRBV12-4	TRBJ1-4	NA
TGTGCCAGCAGCTCAGCCTCGGGACTTCAAGATACGCAGTATTTT	CASSSASGLQDTQYF	many	TRBV7-8	TRBJ2-3	NA